This TCR beta chain was recovered during a study of read filtering for tumor transcriptome and immune sequencing. Study as a whole: R-ISS stage counts were about 8 for I, 15 to 20 for II, 6 or 7 for III. After DNase treatment, RNA was made into whole-transcriptome libraries.

Bone marrow was sampled from every patient at the time of active disease. At least ten counts were recorded for this clonotype. The library was built from roughly 400 ng RNA with molecular barcoded adaptors for alpha/delta and beta/gamma chains. TCRdb reprocessed the reads via MiXCR and lists one record per CDR3 protein. Of around 130,000 distinct CDR3 sequences in the sample, around 13% are singletons; the top ten hold under 9%. This CDR3 has 13 amino acids. The germline V gene has CDR1 SGHTA and CDR2 FQGTGA. V was trimmed by 1 base and J by 5 bases, leaving 8 bases between them. This receptor was taken from a donor at least 40 years old with multiple myeloma. This chain uses TRBV7-3 with TRBJ2-5; D tentatively fits TRBD1 or TRBD2 (5 bases each). Sequencing used a population of CD138-negative cells sorted from bone marrow. CDR3 bases: TGTGCCAGCAGCTTAAGGGACGGGGAGACCCAGTACTTC. Translated: CASSLRDGETQYF.